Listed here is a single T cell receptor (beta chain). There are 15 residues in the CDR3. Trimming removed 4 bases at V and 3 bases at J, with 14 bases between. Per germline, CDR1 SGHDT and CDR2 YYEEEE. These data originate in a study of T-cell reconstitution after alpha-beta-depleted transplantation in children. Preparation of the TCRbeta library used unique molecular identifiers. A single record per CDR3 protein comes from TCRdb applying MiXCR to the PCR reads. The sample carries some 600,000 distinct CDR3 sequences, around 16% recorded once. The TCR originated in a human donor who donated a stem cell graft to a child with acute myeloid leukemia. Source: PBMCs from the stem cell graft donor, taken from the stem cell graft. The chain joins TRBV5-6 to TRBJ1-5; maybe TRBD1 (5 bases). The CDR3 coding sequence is TGTGCCAGCAGCACCAACCTACAGGCCAATCAGCCCCAGCATTTT. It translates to CASSTNLQANQPQHF.